Sequencing of this TCR beta chain was carried out in a study of blood T cell repertoires in COVID-19. Turning to the study itself: Some COVID-19 samples were acute and others convalescent; all came from the United States, Italy and Spain.

Per germline, CDR1 SGHDT and CDR2 YYEEEE. CDR3 size: 15 residues. The ends lost 4 bases at V and 6 bases at J; junction bases unmatched: 8. Cohort assignment relied on participant-reported clinical history. Authors' processing steps: Nucleated cell number was recorded as an estimate derived from reference gene primer amplification. TCRdb keeps only in-frame clones here, not all; method: immunoSEQ multiplex PCR. From that table come the V and J calls and clone size; the DNA was used to work out D and trimming. The sample shows about 190,000 clones, roughly 84% of them seen only once. This chain joins TRBV5-6 and TRBJ2-2, with TRBD2 matching 8 bases. The TCR sequence derives from a woman aged 25 to 39 who had been exposed to COVID-19. The sequencing input was PBMCs or T cells enriched from blood (not recorded which). The CDR3 sequence is CASSLPGGGAGELFF. CDR3 nucleotides: TGTGCCAGCAGCCTCCCGGGGGGGGGAGCCGGGGAGCTGTTTTTT.